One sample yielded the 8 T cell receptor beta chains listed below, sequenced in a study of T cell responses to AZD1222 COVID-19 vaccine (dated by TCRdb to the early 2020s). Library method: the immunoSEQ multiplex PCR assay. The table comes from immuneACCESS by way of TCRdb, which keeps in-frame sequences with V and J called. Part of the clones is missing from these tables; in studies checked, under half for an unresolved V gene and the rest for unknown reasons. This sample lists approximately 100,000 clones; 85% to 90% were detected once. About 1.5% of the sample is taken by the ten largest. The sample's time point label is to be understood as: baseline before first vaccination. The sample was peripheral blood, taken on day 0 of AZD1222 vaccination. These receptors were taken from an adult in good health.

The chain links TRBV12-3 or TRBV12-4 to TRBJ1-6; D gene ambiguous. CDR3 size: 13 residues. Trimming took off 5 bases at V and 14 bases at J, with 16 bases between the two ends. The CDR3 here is CASSPLPFLALHF. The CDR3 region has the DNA TGTGCCAGCAGTCCGCTGCCCTTCTTAGCCCTCCACTTT.

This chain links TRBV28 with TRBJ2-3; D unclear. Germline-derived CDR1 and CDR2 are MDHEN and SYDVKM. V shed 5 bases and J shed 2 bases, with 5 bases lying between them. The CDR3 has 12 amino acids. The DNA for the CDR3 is TGTGCCAGCAGTAAATCCACAGATACGCAGTATTTT. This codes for CASSKSTDTQYF.

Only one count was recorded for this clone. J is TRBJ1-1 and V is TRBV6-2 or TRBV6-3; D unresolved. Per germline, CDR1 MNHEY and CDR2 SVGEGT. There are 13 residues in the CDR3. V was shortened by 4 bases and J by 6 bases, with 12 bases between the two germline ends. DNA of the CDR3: TGTGCCAGCAGTTTGGATCGAATGGCTGAAGCTTTCTTT. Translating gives CASSLDRMAEAFF.

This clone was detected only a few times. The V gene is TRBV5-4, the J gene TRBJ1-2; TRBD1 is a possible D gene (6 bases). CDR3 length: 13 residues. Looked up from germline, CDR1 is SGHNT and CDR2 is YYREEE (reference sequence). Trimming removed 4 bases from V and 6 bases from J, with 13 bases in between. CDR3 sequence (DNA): TGTGCCAGCAGCCTGACAGGCGGGGATGGCTACACCTTC. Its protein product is CASSLTGGDGYTF.

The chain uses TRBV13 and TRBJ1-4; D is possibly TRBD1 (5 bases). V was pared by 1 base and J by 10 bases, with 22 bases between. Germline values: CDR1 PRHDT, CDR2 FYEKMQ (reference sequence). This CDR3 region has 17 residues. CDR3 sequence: CASSLVTGLGPPAKLFF. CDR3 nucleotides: TGTGCCAGCAGCTTAGTTACAGGTTTGGGTCCGCCCGCAAAACTGTTTTTT.

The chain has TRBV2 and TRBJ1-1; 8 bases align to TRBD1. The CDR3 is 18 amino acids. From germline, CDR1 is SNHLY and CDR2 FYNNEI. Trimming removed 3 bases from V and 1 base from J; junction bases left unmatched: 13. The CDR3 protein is CASSDLRDRPESNTEAFF. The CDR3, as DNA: TGTGCCAGCAGTGATTTAAGGGACAGGCCCGAGTCGAACACTGAAGCTTTCTTT. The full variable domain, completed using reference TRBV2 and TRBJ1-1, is EPEVTQTPSHQVTQMGQEVILRCVPISNHLYFYWYRQILGQKVEFLVSFYNNEISEKSEIFDDQFSVERPDGSNFTLKIRSTKLEDSAMYFCASSDLRDRPESNTEAFFGQGTRLTVV.

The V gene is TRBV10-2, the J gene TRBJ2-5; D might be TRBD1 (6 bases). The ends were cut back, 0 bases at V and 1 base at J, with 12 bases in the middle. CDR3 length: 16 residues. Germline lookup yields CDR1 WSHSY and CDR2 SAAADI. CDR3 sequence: CASSESGTTPQETQYF. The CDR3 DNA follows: TGCGCCAGCAGTGAGTCTGGGACAACTCCCCAAGAGACCCAGTACTTC.

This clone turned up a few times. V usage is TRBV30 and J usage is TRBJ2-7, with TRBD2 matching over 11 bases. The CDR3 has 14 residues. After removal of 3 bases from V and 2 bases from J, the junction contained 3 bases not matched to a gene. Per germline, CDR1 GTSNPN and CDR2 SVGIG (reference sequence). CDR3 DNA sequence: TGTGCCTGGAGGGGACTAGCGGCCGCCTACGAGCAGTACTTC. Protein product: CAWRGLAAAYEQYF.